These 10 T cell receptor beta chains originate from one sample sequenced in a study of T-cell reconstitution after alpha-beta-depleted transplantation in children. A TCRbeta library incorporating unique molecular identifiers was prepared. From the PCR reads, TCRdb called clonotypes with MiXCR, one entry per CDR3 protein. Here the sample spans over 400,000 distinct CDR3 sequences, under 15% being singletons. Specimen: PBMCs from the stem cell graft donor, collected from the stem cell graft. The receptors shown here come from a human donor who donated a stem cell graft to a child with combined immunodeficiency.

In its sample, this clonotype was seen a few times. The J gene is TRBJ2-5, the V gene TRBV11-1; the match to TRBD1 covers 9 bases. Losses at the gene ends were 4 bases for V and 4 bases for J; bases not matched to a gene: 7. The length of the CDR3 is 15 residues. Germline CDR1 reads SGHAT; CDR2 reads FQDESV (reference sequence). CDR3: CASSSGQGGTETQYF. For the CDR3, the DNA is TGTGCCAGCAGCTCGGGACAGGGTGGTACAGAGACCCAGTACTTC.

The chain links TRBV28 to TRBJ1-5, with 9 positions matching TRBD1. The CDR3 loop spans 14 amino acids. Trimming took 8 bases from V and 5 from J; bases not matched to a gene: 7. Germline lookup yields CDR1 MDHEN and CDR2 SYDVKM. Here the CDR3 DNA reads TGTGCCAGCTGCAAGGACAGGGGTTATCAGCCCCAGCATTTT. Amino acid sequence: CASCKDRGYQPQHF.

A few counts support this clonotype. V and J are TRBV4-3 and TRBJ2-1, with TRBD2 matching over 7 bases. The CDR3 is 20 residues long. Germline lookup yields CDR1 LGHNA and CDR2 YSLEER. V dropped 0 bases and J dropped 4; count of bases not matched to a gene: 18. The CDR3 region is CASSQDALRSGIPPYNEQFF. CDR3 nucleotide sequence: TGCGCCAGCAGCCAAGATGCCCTGAGAAGCGGGATCCCCCCTTACAATGAGCAGTTCTTC.

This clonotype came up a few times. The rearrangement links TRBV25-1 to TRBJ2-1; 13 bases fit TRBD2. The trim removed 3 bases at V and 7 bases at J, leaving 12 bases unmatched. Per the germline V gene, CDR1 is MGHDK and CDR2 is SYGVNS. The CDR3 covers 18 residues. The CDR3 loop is CASSDPFSTSGRNNEQFF. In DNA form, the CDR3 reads TGTGCCAGCAGTGATCCATTTTCGACTAGCGGGAGGAATAATGAGCAGTTCTTC.

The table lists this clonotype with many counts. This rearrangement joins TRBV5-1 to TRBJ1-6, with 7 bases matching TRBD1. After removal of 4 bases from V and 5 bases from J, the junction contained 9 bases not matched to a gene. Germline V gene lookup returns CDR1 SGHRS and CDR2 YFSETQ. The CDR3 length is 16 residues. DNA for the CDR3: TGCGCCAGCAGCCTCATTCCGGGACAGAATAATTCACCCCTCCACTTT. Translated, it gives CASSLIPGQNNSPLHF.

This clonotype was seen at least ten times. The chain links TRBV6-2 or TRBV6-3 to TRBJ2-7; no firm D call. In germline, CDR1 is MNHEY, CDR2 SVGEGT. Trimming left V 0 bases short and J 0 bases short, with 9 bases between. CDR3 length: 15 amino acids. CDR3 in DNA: TGTGCCAGCAGTTACTCGAGACTTTACTCCTACGAGCAGTACTTC. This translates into CASSYSRLYSYEQYF.

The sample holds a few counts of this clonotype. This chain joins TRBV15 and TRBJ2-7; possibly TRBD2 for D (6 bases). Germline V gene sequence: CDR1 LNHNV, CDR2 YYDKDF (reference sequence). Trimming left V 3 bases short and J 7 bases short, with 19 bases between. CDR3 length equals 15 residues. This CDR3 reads CATSSPTRAVREQYF. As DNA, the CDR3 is TGTGCCACCAGCAGCCCGACTAGGGCGGTTCGAGAGCAGTACTTC.

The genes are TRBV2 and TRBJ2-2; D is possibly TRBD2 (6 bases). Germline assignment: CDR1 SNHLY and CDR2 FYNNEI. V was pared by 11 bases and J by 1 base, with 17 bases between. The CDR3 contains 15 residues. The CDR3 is CAGQRGSGNTGELFF. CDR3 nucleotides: TGTGCCGGCCAGAGGGGTAGCGGGAACACCGGGGAGCTGTTTTTT.

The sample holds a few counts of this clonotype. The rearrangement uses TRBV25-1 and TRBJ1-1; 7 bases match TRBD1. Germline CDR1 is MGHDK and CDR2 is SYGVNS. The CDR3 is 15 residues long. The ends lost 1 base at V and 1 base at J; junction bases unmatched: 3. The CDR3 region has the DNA TGTGCCAGCAGTGAATGGGCAGGGGGGAACACTGAAGCTTTCTTT. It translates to CASSEWAGGNTEAFF.

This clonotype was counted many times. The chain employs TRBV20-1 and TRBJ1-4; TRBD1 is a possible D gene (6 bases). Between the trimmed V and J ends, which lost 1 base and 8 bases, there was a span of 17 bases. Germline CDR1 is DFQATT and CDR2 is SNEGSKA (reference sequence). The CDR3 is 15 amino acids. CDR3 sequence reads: CSARAGATGYEKLFF. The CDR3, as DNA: TGCAGTGCTAGAGCGGGGGCGACGGGATACGAAAAACTGTTTTTT.